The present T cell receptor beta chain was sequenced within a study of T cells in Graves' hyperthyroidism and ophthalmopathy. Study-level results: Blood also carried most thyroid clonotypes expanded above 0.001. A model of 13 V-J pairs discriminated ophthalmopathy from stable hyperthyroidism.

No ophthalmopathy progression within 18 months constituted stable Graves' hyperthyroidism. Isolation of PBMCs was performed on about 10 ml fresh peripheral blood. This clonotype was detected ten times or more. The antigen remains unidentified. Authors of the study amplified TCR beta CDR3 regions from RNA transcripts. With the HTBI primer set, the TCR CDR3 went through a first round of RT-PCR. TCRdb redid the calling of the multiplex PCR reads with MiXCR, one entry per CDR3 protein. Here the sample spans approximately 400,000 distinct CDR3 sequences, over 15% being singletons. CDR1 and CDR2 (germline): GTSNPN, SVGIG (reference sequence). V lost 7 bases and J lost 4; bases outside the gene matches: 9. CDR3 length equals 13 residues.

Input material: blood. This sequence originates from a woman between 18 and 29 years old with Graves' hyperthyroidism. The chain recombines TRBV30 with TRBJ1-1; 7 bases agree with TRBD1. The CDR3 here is CALTRGPGTEAFF. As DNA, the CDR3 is TGTGCCTTAACAAGGGGGCCGGGCACTGAAGCTTTCTTT. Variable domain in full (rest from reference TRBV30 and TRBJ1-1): SQTIHQWPATLVQPVGSPLSLECTVEGTSNPNLYWYRQAAGRGLQLLFYSVGIGQISSEVPQNLSASRPQDRQFILSSKKLLLSDSGFYLCALTRGPGTEAFFGQGTRLTVV.